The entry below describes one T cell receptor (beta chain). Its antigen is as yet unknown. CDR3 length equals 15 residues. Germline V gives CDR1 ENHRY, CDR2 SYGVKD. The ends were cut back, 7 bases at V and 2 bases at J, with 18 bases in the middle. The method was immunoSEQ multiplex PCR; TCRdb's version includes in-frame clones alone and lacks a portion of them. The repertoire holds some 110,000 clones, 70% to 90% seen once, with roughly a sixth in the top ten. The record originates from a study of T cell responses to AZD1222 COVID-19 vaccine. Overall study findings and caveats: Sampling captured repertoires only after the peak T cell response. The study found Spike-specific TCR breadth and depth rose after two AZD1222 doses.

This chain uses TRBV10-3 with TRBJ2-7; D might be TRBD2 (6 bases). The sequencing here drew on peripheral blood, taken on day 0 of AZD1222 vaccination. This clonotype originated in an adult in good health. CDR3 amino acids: CAITPRRDFAYEQYF. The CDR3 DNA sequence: TGTGCCATCACCCCGAGAAGGGACTTTGCCTACGAGCAGTACTTC.